The TCR beta chain under discussion was sequenced for a study of cytomegalovirus exposure and HLA in healthy donors. The PCR made use of 60 Vbeta and 13 Jbeta primers. Generated by immunoSEQ multiplex PCR, the TCRdb table keeps only in-frame clones and is missing some. The sample includes over 50,000 clones, approximately 71% seen only once; the top ten take about a third. Trimming took off 2 bases at V and 3 bases at J, with 12 bases between the two ends. Germline V gene data show CDR1 as SGHDT and CDR2 as YYEEEE. The CDR3 is 15 residues long. The material sequenced was PBMCs. This sequence joins TRBV5-6 and TRBJ1-3; D is unclear. The clonotype comes from a man aged 35-49 years in good health and CMV-seropositive. The CDR3 loop reads CASSFAGRRGNTIYF. In nucleotides, the CDR3 is TGTGCCAGCAGCTTCGCGGGGAGGCGTGGAAACACCATATATTTT.